The rows below give T cell receptor beta chains drawn from one sample of a study of T cell responses to AZD1222 COVID-19 vaccine. Measured with immunoSEQ multiplex PCR; TCRdb has only the in-frame clones, and not every one. Of about 160,000 clones in the sample, roughly 91% were seen once. Material: peripheral blood, obtained on day 0 of AZD1222 vaccination. Receptors originate from an adult in good health. The CDR3 runs from the conserved cysteine through the conserved F or W. The D gene is left open where the match is weak. Size values are once, few and many counts, or a class for expanded clones, and some rows have none.

>TRBD1|TRBJ1-5|16|TRBV5-6|NA
TGTGCCAGCAGCACCGGGACAGGGTATCTCGATCAGCCCCAGCATTTT
CASSTGTGYLDQPQHF
>NA|TRBJ1-6|14|TRBV5-1|NA
TGCGCCAGCAGCCTTCCCCACAGGGATTCACCCCTCCACTTT
CASSLPHRDSPLHF
>TRBD1|TRBJ2-7|15|TRBV27|NA
TGTGCCAGCAGTTTAGCGGGACAGGGGATCCACGAGCAGTACTTC
CASSLAGQGIHEQYF
>NA|TRBJ1-6|16|TRBV6-2/TRBV6-3|NA
TGTGCCAGCAGCCCCCTTAGCGGAGGCTATAATTCACCCCTCCACTTT
CASSPLSGGYNSPLHF
>TRBD1|TRBJ2-7|14|TRBV7-9|NA
TGTGCCAGCAGCCCTCGGGACAGGGGGCCCGAGCAGTACTTC
CASSPRDRGPEQYF
>NA|TRBJ2-7|12|TRBV12-3/TRBV12-4|NA
TGTGCCAGCAGTTTAGGCGCGAATAGACGGTACTTC
CASSLGANRRYF
>NA|TRBJ2-3|16|TRBV7-3|NA
TGTGCCAGCAGGTTGATGGGAGCGATTTCCCCGGATACGCAGTATTTT
CASRLMGAISPDTQYF
>NA|TRBJ1-6|13|TRBV6-5|NA
TGTGCCAGCAGTTTAGGGGGGGATTCACCCCTCCACTTT
CASSLGGDSPLHF
>TRBD2|TRBJ2-1|16|TRBV24-1|NA
TGTGCCACCAGTGAACCGACTAGCGGTACCTACAATGAGCAGTTCTTC
CATSEPTSGTYNEQFF
>NA|TRBJ2-7|15|TRBV11-2|NA
TGTGCCAGCAGCGCCCCCGATGATCGTTCCAACGAGCAGTACTTC
CASSAPDDRSNEQYF
>NA|TRBJ1-1|15|TRBV11-2|NA
TGTGCCAGCAGCGAACAACAGGGTAGCCTCGGGATGGCTTTCTTT
CASSEQQGSLGMAFF
>TRBD1|TRBJ1-2|17|TRBV5-5|few
TGTGCCAGCAGCCGGCCGACAGGGGGCCATAGTAACTATGGCTACACCTTC
CASSRPTGGHSNYGYTF
>TRBD1|TRBJ2-7|15|TRBV7-8|NA
TGTGCCAGCAGCCCCGGGACAGGGGTATCCTACGAGCAGTACTTC
CASSPGTGVSYEQYF
>TRBD1|TRBJ1-2|17|TRBV9|NA
TGTGCCAGCAGCGCCCGCGGGCAGGGGGCCCGCCGGGGTGGCTACACCTTC
CASSARGQGARRGGYTF
>TRBD2|TRBJ2-1|18|TRBV7-9|once
TGTGCCAGCAGCTCGGGACTAGCGGGGGGACTCTCCTACAATGAGCAGTTCTTC
CASSSGLAGGLSYNEQFF
>TRBD1|TRBJ2-1|15|TRBV5-1|NA
TGCGCCAGCAGCCAGATAACAGGGGGGTACAATGAGCAGTTCTTC
CASSQITGGYNEQFF
>TRBD2|TRBJ2-1|16|TRBV28|NA
TGTGCCAGCAGTTCCCCACCGACTAGCGGGATTAATGAGCAGTTCTTC
CASSSPPTSGINEQFF
>NA|TRBJ2-7|13|TRBV7-3|NA
TGTGCCAGCAGCCCCTCCCCCAGTCGCGAGCAGTACTTC
CASSPSPSREQYF
>TRBD2|TRBJ2-7|16|TRBV7-3|NA
TGTGCCAGCAGCGACGGGACTAGCGGGGGCTCCTACGAGCAGTACTTC
CASSDGTSGGSYEQYF
>NA|TRBJ1-1|15|TRBV14|NA
TGTGCCAGCAGCCAAGATTTACTTCCGGGCAGTCAAGCTTTCTTT
CASSQDLLPGSQAFF
>NA|TRBJ2-7|13|TRBV5-1|NA
TGCGCCAGCAGCTTGCGGGGGTCCTACGAGCAGTACTTC
CASSLRGSYEQYF
>TRBD2|TRBJ2-5|17|TRBV5-1|NA
TGCGCCAGCAGCTCGGGACTAGCGGGGGGTAACCAAGAGACCCAGTACTTC
CASSSGLAGGNQETQYF
>NA|TRBJ1-6|16|TRBV5-5|NA
TGTGCCAGCAGCCCAGAAATCAGCGCAGCAAATTCACCCCTCCACTTT
CASSPEISAANSPLHF
>TRBD2|TRBJ2-7|17|TRBV7-8|NA
TGTGCCAGCACGTTAACCGGGGGGGCAAGGAGATCCTACGAGCAGTACTTC
CASTLTGGARRSYEQYF
>NA|TRBJ1-5|15|TRBV19|NA
TGTGCCAGTAGTGTCTTAGGTAGGGAGGGTCAGCCCCAGCATTTT
CASSVLGREGQPQHF
>NA|TRBJ2-5|13|TRBV12-5|NA
TGTGCTAGTGGTCCACAGGTCCAAGAGACCCAGTACTTC
CASGPQVQETQYF
>TRBD1|TRBJ1-2|14|TRBV7-2|NA
TGTGCCAGCAGCTTAGCCCAGGGGGCCTATGGCTACACCTTC
CASSLAQGAYGYTF
>NA|TRBJ2-1|15|TRBV11-1|NA
TGTGCCAGCAGCTTAGTGGAGTTACCCTACAATGAGCAGTTCTTC
CASSLVELPYNEQFF
>NA|TRBJ1-4|14|TRBV7-8|NA
TGTGCCAGCAGCACAGGAGACCTTAGAGTTTCACTGTTTTTT
CASSTGDLRVSLFF
>NA|TRBJ1-4|17|TRBV19|NA
TGTGCCAGTAGCAACCATTGGGGCAGGGGACGAGCTGAAAAACTGTTTTTT
CASSNHWGRGRAEKLFF
>NA|TRBJ1-3|17|TRBV5-1|NA
TGCGCCAGCAGCTCCCGACCGGCTGGAAGCTCTGGAAACACCATATATTTT
CASSSRPAGSSGNTIYF
>NA|TRBJ2-7|14|TRBV27|NA
TGTGCCAGCAGTTTGTATTGGGGAGCCTACGAGCAGTACTTC
CASSLYWGAYEQYF
>NA|TRBJ1-5|13|TRBV12-5|once
TGTGCTAGTGGTTTGGGTTGGGTGGGGCCCCAGCATTTT
CASGLGWVGPQHF
>NA|TRBJ1-1|15|TRBV5-1|NA
TGCGCCAGCAGCTTGGTCAGGGCGTCGGTCACTGAAGCTTTCTTT
CASSLVRASVTEAFF
>TRBD2|TRBJ2-1|14|TRBV14|NA
TGTGCCAGCAGCCAATTCCGGGAGGGCAATGAGCAGTTCTTC
CASSQFREGNEQFF
>NA|TRBJ1-1|16|TRBV18|NA
TGTGCCAGCTCACCCGCCCCCCTACAGGGGAACACTGAAGCTTTCTTT
CASSPAPLQGNTEAFF
>TRBD1|TRBJ1-5|14|TRBV5-4|NA
TGTGCCAGCAGCCAGGACAGGGGGAATCAGCCCCAGCATTTT
CASSQDRGNQPQHF
>TRBD2|TRBJ2-7|14|TRBV27|NA
TGTGCCAGCTTACCTAGCGGGAGTTTGGACGAGCAGTACTTC
CASLPSGSLDEQYF
>NA|TRBJ1-6|17|TRBV10-1|few
TGCGCCAGCAGTGACAACGGCGAAAGCTCCTATAATTCACCCCTCCACTTT
CASSDNGESSYNSPLHF
>NA|TRBJ1-1|12|TRBV28|NA
TGTGCCAGCAGTTATAGGGACACTGAAGCTTTCTTT
CASSYRDTEAFF
>NA|TRBJ2-2|14|TRBV12-5|NA
TGTGCTAGTGAAACCAAATCCGACACCGGGGAGCTGTTTTTT
CASETKSDTGELFF
>NA|TRBJ2-5|15|TRBV27|NA
TGTGCCAGCAGTTCCATATCCGCGTGGGGAGAGACCCAGTACTTC
CASSSISAWGETQYF
>TRBD2|TRBJ2-5|16|TRBV5-1|NA
TGCGCCAGCAGCTCCGGACTAGCGGGAGGAGTAGAGACCCAGTACTTC
CASSSGLAGGVETQYF
>TRBD1|TRBJ1-6|15|TRBV6-6|NA
TGTGCCAGCAGTTCATACAGGGGGGCGGATTCACCCCTCCACTTT
CASSSYRGADSPLHF
>NA|TRBJ1-5|14|TRBV9|NA
TGTGCCAGCAGCGTTGGGGGGCGCGGTCAGCCCCAGCATTTT
CASSVGGRGQPQHF